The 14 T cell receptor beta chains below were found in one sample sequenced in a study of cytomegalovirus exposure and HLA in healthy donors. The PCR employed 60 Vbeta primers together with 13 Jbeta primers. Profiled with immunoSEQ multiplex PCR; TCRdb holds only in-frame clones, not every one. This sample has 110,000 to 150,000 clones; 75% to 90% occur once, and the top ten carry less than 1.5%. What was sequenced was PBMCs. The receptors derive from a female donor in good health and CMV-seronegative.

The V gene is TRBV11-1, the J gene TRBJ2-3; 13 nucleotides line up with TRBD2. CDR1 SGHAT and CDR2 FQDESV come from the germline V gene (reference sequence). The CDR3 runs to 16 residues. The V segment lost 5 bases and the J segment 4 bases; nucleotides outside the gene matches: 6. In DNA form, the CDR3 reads TGTGCCAGCAGCCCGCGGACTAGCGGGAGATCAGATACGCAGTATTTT. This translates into CASSPRTSGRSDTQYF.

DNA for the CDR3: TGTGCCAGCAGTGAAGGGCCTAGCGGGGCCCAAGAGACCCAGTACTTC. Translation: CASSEGPSGAQETQYF. The chain uses TRBV2 and TRBJ2-5; 9 nucleotides line up with TRBD2. Germline trimming cut 1 base from V and 1 base from J; bases unmatched to any gene: 4. CDR1 SNHLY and CDR2 FYNNEI come from the germline V gene. There are 16 residues in the CDR3.

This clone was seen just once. The CDR3 here is CASSDDSYEQYF. The CDR3 DNA follows: TGTGCCAGCAGCGACGACAGCTACGAGCAGTACTTC. This rearrangement joins TRBV9 to TRBJ2-7; D is possibly TRBD1 (5 bases). Germline V gene data show CDR1 as SGDLS and CDR2 as YYNGEE. The CDR3 contains 12 residues. V shed 3 bases and J shed 3 bases, with 7 bases lying between them.

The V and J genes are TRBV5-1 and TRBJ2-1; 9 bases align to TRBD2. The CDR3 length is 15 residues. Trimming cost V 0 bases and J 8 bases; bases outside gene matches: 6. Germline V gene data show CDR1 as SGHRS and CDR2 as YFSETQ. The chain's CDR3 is CASSLAGTSSHEQFF. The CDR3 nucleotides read TGCGCCAGCAGCTTGGCCGGGACTAGCTCCCATGAGCAGTTCTTC.

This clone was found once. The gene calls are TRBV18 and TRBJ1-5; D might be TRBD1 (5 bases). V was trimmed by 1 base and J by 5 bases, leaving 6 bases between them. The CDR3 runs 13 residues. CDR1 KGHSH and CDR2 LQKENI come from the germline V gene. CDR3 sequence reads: CASSPQGHQPQHF. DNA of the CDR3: TGTGCCAGCTCACCACAGGGGCATCAGCCCCAGCATTTT.

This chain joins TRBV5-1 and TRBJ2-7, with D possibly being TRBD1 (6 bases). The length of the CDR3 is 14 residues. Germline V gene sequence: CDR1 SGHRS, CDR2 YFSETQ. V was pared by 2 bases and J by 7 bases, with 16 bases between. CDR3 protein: CASSLGQSGVEQYF. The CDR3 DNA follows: TGCGCCAGCAGCTTAGGACAGTCGGGCGTGGAGCAGTACTTC.

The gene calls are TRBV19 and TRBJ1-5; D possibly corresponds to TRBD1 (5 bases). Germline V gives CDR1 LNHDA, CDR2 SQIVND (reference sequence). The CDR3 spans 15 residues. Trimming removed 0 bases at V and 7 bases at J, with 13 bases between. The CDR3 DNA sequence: TGTGCCAGTAGTATAGATATTGGGGGAGGCCAGCCCCAGCATTTT. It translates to CASSIDIGGGQPQHF.

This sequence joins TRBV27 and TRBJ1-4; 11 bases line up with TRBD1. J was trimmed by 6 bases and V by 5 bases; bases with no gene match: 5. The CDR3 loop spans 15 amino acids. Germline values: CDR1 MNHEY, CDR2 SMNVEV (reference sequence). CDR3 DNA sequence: TGTGCCAGCAGTCGTGGGACAGGGGGTCATGAAAAACTGTTTTTT. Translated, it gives CASSRGTGGHEKLFF. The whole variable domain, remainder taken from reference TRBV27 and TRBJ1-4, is EAQVTQNPRYLITVTGKKLTVTCSQNMNHEYMSWYRQDPGLGLRQIYYSMNVEVTDKGDVPEGYKVSRKEKRNFPLILESPSPNQTSLYFCASSRGTGGHEKLFFGSGTQLSVL.

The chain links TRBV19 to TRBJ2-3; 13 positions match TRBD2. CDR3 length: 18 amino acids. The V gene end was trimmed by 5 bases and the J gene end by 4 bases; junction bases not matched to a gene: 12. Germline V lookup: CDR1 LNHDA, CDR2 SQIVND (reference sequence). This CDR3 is CASSARTSGSFTADTQYF. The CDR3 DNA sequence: TGTGCCAGTAGTGCCCGGACTAGCGGGAGCTTTACTGCAGATACGCAGTATTTT.

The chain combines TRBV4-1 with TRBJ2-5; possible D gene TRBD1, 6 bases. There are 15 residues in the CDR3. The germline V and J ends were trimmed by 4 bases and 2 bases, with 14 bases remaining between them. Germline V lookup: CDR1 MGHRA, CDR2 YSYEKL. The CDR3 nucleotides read TGCGCCAGCAGCCCCGCCGGGACATTGCAAGAGACCCAGTACTTC. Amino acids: CASSPAGTLQETQYF.

In nucleotides, the CDR3 is TGTGCCAGCAGTTACTCGGCAAGTTATGAGCAGTTCTTC. Amino acid sequence: CASSYSASYEQFF. The rearrangement uses TRBV6-5 and TRBJ2-1; no clear D. V was pared by 0 bases and J by 8 bases, with 8 bases between. Germline V gene data show CDR1 as MNHEY and CDR2 as SVGAGI. CDR3 length: 13 amino acids.

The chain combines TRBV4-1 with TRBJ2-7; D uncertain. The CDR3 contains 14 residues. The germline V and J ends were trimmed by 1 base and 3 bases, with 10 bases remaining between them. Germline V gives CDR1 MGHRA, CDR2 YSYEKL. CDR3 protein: CASSQVVRSYEQYF. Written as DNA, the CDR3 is TGCGCCAGCAGCCAAGTGGTGCGGAGCTACGAGCAGTACTTC.

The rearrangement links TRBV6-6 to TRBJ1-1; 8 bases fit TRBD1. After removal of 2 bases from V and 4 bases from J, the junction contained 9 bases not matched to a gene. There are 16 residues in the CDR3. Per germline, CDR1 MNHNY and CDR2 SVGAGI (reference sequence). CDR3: CASSYRAGGLFTEAFF. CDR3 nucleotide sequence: TGTGCCAGCAGTTACCGAGCAGGGGGCCTCTTCACTGAAGCTTTCTTT.

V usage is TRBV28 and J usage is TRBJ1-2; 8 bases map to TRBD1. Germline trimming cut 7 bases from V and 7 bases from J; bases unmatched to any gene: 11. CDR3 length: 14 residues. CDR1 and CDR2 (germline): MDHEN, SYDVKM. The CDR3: CASTRTGTGFGYTF. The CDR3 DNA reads TGTGCCAGCACCAGGACGGGGACAGGATTTGGCTACACCTTC.